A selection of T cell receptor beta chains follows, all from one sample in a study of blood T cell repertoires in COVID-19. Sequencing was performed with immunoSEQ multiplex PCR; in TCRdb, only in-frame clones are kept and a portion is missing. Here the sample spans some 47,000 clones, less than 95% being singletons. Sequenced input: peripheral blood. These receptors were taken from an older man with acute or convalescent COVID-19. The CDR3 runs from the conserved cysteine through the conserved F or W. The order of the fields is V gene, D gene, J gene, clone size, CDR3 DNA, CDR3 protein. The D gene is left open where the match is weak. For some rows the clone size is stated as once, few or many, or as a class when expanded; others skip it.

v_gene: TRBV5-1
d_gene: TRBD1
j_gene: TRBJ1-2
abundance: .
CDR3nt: TGCGCCAGCAGCTACTCGGACAGGGTCAGTGGCTACACCTTC
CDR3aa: CASSYSDRVSGYTF

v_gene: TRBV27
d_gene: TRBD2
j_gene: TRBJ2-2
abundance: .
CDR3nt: TGTGCCAGCAGTCTCCTGCAGGGAGGGGCCGGGGAGCTGTTTTTT
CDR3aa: CASSLLQGGAGELFF

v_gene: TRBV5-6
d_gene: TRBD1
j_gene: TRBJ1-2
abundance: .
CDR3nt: TGTGCCAGCAGCCCTACAGGGGGTAACTATGGCTACACCTTC
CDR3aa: CASSPTGGNYGYTF

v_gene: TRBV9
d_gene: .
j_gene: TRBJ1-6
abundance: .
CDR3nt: TGTGCCAGCAGCGCCGACCCGACAGCCCCAAATTCACCCCTCCACTTT
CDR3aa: CASSADPTAPNSPLHF

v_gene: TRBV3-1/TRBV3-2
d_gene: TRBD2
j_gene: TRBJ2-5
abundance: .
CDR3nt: TGTGCCAGCAGCCAAGGGGGACTAGGAGGGAGATCCCAAGAGACCCAGTACTTC
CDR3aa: CASSQGGLGGRSQETQYF

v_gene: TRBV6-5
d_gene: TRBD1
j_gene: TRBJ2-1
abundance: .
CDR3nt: TGTGCCAGCAGTTACCAAGACAGGGGAGTATTCGATGAGCAGTTCTTC
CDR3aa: CASSYQDRGVFDEQFF

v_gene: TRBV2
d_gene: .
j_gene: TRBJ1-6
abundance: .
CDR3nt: TGTGCCAGCAGGGTCAGCTCCTATAATTCACCCCTCCACTTT
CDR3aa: CASRVSSYNSPLHF

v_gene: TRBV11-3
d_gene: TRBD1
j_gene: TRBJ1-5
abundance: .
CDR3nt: TGTGCCAGCAGCTTAGATCCCACAGGGGGCCGAGGGCCCCAGCATTTT
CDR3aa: CASSLDPTGGRGPQHF

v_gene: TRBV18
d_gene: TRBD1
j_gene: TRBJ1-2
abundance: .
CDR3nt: TGTGCCAGCTCACTAGGACAGGGGAACTATGGCTACACCTTC
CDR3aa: CASSLGQGNYGYTF

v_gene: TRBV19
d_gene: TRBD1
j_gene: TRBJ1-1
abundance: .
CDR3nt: TGTGCCAGTACTAGGGGACAGACCAACACTGAAGCTTTCTTT
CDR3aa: CASTRGQTNTEAFF

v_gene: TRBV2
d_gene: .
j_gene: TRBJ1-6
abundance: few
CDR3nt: TGTGCCAGCAGTGGGGGGGGGTTTTCTGATTTCGAAAATTCACCCCTCCACTTT
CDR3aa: CASSGGGFSDFENSPLHF

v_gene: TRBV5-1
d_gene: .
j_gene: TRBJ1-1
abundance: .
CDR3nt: TGCGCCAGCAGCTTGGATGCAGGGGCGAACACTGAAGCTTTCTTT
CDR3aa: CASSLDAGANTEAFF

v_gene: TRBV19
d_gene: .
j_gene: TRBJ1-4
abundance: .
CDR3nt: TGTGCCAGTAGTTTGGAGGCTAGTAATGAAAAACTGTTTTTT
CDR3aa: CASSLEASNEKLFF

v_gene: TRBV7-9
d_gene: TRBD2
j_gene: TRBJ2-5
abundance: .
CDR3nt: TGTGCCAGCAGCTTGATCGACCAGCGGGGACAAGAGACCCAGTACTTC
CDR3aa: CASSLIDQRGQETQYF

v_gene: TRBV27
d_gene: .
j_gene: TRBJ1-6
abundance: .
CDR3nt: TGTGCCAGCAGTTTAGAGTACAGCTTCAAAGGTAGCTCCTATAATTCACCCCTCCACTTT
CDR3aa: CASSLEYSFKGSSYNSPLHF

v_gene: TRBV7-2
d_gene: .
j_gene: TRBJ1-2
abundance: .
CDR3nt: TGTGCCAGCAGCGTAGCGAGGGAACAGGGTACTGGCTACACCTTC
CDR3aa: CASSVAREQGTGYTF